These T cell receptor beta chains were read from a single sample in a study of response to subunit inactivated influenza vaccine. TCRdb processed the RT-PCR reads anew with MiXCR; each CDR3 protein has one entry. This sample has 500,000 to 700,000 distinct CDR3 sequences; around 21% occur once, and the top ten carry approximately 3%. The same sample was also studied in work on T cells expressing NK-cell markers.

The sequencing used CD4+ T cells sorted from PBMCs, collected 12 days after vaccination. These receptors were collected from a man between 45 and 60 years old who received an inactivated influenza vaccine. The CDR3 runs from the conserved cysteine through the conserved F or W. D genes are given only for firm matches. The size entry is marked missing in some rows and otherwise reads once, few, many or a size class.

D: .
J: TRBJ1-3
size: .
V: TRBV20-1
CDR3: CSARRDTSGNTIYF
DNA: TGCAGTGCTAGACGGGACACCTCTGGAAACACCATATATTTT

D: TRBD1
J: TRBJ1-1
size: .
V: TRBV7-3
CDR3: CASSFPGQGASEAFF
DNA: TGTGCCAGCAGCTTCCCGGGACAGGGGGCTTCTGAAGCTTTCTTT

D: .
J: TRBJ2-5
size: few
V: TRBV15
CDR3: CATSATGQETQYF
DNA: TGTGCCACCAGCGCAACAGGCCAGGAGACCCAGTACTTC

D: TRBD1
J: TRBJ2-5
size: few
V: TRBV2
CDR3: CASNVDRGGETQYF
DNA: TGTGCCAGCAATGTCGACAGGGGGGGGGAGACCCAGTACTTC

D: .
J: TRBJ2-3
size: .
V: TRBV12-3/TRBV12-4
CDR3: CASSQTGGTDTQYF
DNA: TGTGCCAGCAGTCAGACAGGAGGCACAGATACGCAGTATTTT

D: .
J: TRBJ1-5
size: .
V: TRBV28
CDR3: CASWGNSNQPQHF
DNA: TGTGCCAGTTGGGGGAATAGCAATCAGCCCCAGCATTTT

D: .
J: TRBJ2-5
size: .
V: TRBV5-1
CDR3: CASSSGPRSETQYF
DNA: TGCGCCAGCAGCAGCGGACCGAGAAGTGAGACCCAGTACTTC

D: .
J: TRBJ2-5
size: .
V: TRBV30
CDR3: CAWSKRSGPLLETQYF
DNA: TGTGCCTGGAGTAAGCGCTCGGGACCACTTTTGGAGACCCAGTACTTC

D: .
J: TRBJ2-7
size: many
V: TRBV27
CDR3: CASSLLWAGSYEQYF
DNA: TGTGCCAGCAGTTTACTCTGGGCGGGCTCCTACGAGCAGTACTTC

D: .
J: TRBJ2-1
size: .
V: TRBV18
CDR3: CASSERYEQFF
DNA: TGTGCCAGCTCAGAGAGGTATGAGCAGTTCTTC

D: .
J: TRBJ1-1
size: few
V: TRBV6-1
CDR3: CATPGQRNTEAFF
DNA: TGTGCCACTCCGGGACAAAGGAACACTGAAGCTTTCTTT

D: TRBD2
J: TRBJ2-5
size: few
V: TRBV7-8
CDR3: CASSSNSGGRGETQYF
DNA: TGTGCCAGCAGCTCAAATAGCGGGGGGCGGGGAGAGACCCAGTACTTC

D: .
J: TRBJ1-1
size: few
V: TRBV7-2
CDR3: CASSLGHSNTEAFF
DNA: TGTGCCAGCAGCTTGGGACATTCGAACACTGAAGCTTTCTTT

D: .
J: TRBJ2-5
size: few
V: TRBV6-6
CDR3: CASRLSQETQYF
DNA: TGTGCCAGCAGACTTTCCCAAGAGACCCAGTACTTC

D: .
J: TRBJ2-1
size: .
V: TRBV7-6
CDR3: CASSLGDLRGSYNEQFF
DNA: TGTGCCAGCAGCTTAGGGGACTTAAGGGGCTCCTACAATGAGCAGTTCTTC

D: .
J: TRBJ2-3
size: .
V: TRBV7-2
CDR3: CASSRARGTQYF
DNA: TGTGCCAGCAGCCGCGCCCGTGGTACGCAGTATTTT

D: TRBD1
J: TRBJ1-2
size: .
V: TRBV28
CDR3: CASRRPGQGYGYTF
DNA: TGTGCCAGCAGGCGGCCGGGACAGGGATATGGCTACACCTTC

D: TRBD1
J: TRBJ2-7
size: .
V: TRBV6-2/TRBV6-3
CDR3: CASSYRLRDRVSYEQYF
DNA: TGTGCCAGCAGTTACCGCCTCCGGGACAGGGTATCCTACGAGCAGTACTTC

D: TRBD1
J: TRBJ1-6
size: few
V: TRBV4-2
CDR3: CASSQDQQGVNSPLHF
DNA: TGTGCCAGCAGCCAAGATCAACAGGGGGTGAATTCACCCCTCCACTTT

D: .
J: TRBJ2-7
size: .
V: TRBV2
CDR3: CASHERTRGSYEQYF
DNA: TGTGCCAGCCACGAGCGAACAAGAGGCTCCTACGAGCAGTACTTC

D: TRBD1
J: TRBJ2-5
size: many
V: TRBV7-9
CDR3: CASSPGQGRTQYF
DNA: TGTGCCAGCAGCCCCGGACAGGGAAGGACCCAGTACTTC

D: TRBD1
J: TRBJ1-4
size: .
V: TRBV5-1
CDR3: CASRTGQGSTNEKLFF
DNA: TGCGCCAGCAGGACGGGACAGGGATCAACTAATGAAAAACTGTTTTTT

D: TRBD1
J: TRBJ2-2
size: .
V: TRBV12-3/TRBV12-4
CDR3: CASSLKGTGGTGELFF
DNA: TGTGCCAGCAGTTTGAAAGGGACAGGGGGCACCGGGGAGCTGTTTTTT

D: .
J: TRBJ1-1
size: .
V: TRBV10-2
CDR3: CASWSRGSMNTEAFF
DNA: TGCGCCAGCTGGTCCAGGGGCAGTATGAACACTGAAGCTTTCTTT

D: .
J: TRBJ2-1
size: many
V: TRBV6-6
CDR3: CASRARMGEQFF
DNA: TGTGCCAGCAGGGCCCGAATGGGCGAGCAGTTCTTC

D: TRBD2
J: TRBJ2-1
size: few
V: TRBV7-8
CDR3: CACSTSGGEWSEQFF
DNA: TGTGCTTGCAGCACTAGCGGGGGGGAGTGGAGTGAGCAGTTCTTC

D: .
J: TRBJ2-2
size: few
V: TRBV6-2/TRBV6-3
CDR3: CASSYVDSNTGELFF
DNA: TGTGCCAGCAGTTACGTGGACTCCAACACCGGGGAGCTGTTTTTT

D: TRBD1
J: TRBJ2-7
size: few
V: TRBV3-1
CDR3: CASSPPTRTGRGQYF
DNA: TGTGCCAGCAGCCCTCCAACCCGGACAGGCCGAGGGCAGTACTTC

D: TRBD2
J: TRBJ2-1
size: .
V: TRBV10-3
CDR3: CAISDPGLAGNHNEQFF
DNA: TGTGCCATCAGTGACCCGGGACTAGCGGGTAACCACAATGAGCAGTTCTTC

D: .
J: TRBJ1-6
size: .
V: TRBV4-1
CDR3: CASRLQESSYNSPLHF
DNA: TGCGCCAGCAGGCTACAGGAGAGCTCCTATAATTCACCCCTCCACTTT

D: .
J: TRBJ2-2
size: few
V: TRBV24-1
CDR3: CATRQSGTLNTGELFF
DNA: TGTGCCACCAGACAATCCGGGACTTTGAACACCGGGGAGCTGTTTTTT

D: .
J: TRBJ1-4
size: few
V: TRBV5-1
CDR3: CASSTRTGTSTEKLFF
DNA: TGCGCCAGCAGTACAAGGACCGGCACATCGACGGAAAAACTGTTTTTT

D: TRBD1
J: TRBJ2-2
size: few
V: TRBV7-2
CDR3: CASSAGQGTAGELFF
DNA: TGTGCCAGCAGCGCCGGACAGGGTACGGCCGGGGAGCTGTTTTTT

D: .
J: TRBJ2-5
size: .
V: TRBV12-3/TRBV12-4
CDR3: CASTVTRGGTQYF
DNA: TGTGCCAGCACCGTTACAAGGGGAGGGACCCAGTACTTC

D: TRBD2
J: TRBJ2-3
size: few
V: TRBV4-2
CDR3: CASSQDLAGGVEQYF
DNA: TGTGCCAGCAGCCAAGATCTAGCGGGAGGAGTCGAGCAGTATTTT

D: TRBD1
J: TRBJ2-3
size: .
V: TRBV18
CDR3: CASSPQGALVPDTQYF
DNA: TGTGCCAGCTCACCACAGGGGGCGCTGGTACCAGATACGCAGTATTTT

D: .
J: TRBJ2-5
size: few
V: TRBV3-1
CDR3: CASSPRGRVQETQYF
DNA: TGTGCCAGCAGCCCCCGGGGGAGAGTACAAGAGACCCAGTACTTC

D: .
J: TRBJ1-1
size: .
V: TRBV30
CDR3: CPWSVSQGRTEAFF
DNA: TGTCCCTGGAGTGTGTCCCAGGGGCGGACTGAAGCTTTCTTT

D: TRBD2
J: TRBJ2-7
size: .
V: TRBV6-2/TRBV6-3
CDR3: CASIPREGTTSYEQYF
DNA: TGTGCCAGCATCCCTAGGGAGGGGACCACCTCCTACGAGCAGTACTTC

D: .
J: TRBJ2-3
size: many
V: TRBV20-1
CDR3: CSARTPSRGATDTQYF
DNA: TGCAGTGCTAGAACCCCTTCCAGGGGCGCGACAGATACGCAGTATTTT

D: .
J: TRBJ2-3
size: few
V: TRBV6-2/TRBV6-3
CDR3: CATVPAGTSTDTQYF
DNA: TGTGCCACCGTACCTGCCGGGACTAGCACAGATACGCAGTATTTT

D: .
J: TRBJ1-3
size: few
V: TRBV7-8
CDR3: CASSAGGLYSGNTIYF
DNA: TGTGCCAGCAGCGCGGGCGGCCTCTACTCTGGAAACACCATATATTTT

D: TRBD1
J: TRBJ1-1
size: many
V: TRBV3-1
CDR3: CASSLQPGQGSTEAFF
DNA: TGTGCCAGCAGCCTCCAACCGGGACAGGGGAGCACTGAAGCTTTCTTT

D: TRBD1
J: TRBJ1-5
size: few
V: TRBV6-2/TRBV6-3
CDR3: CASSYSLRGPQPQHF
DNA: TGTGCCAGCAGTTACTCCCTCAGGGGGCCTCAGCCCCAGCATTTT

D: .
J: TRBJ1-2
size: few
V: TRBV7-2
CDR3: CASSTALGGYTF
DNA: TGTGCCAGCAGCACTGCCTTAGGAGGCTACACCTTC

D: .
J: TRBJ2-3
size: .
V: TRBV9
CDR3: CASGVATDTQYF
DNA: TGTGCCAGCGGCGTAGCCACAGATACGCAGTATTTT

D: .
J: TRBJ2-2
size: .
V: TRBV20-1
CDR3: CSAPLASETGELFF
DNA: TGCAGTGCTCCTCTCGCATCGGAGACCGGGGAGCTGTTTTTT

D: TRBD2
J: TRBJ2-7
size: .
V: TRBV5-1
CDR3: CASSLVAGADEKYF
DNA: TGCGCCAGCAGCTTGGTAGCGGGAGCCGACGAGAAGTACTTC

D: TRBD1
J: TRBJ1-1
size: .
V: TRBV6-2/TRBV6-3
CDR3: CAIKTGGIEAFF
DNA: TGTGCCATCAAGACAGGGGGGATTGAAGCTTTCTTT

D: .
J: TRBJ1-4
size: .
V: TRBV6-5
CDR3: CASSYGRKLFF
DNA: TGTGCCAGCAGTTACGGTAGAAAACTGTTTTTT

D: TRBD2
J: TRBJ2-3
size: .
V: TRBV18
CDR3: CASSPATSGFTDTQYF
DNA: TGTGCCAGCTCACCAGCAACTAGCGGATTCACAGATACGCAGTATTTT

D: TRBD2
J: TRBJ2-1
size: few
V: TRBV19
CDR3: CASSITSGGGGEQFF
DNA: TGTGCCAGTAGTATTACTAGCGGGGGCGGAGGTGAGCAGTTCTTC

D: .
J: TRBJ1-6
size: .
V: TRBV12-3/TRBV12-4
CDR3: CASSLNFRVNNSPLHF
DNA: TGTGCCAGCAGTCTCAATTTCAGGGTTAATAATTCACCCCTCCACTTT

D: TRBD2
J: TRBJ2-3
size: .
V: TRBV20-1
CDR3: CSARSSGTYTDTQYF
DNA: TGCAGTGCTAGGTCTAGCGGGACATACACAGATACGCAGTATTTT

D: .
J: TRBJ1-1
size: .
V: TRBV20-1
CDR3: CSARGRNTEAFF
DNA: TGCAGTGCTAGAGGACGGAACACTGAAGCTTTCTTT